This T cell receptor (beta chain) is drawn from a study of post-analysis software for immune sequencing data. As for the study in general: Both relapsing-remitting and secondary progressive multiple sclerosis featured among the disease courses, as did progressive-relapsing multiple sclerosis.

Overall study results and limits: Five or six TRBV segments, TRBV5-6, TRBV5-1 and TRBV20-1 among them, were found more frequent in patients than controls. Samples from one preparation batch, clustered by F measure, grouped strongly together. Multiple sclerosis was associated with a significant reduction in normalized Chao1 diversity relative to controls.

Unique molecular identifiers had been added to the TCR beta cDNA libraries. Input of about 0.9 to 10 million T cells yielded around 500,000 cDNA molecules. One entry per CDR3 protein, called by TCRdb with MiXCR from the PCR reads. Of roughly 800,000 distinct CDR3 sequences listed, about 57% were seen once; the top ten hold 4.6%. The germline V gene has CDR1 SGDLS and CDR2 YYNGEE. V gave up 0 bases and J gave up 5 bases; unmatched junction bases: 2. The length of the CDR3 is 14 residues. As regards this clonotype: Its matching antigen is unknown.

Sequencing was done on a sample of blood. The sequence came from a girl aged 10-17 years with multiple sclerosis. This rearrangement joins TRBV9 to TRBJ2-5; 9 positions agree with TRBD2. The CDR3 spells CASSVGTSEETQYF. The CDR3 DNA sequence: TGTGCCAGCAGCGTAGGGACTAGCGAGGAGACCCAGTACTTC. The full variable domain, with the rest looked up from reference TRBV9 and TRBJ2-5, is DSGVTQTPKHLITATGQRVTLRCSPRSGDLSVYWYQQSLDQGLQFLIQYYNGEERAKGNILERFSAQQFPDLHSELNLSSLELGDSALYFCASSVGTSEETQYFGPGTRLLVL.